These 21 T cell receptor beta chains were sequenced from one sample in a study of cytotoxic CD8 clonotypes in ibrutinib-treated CLL. TCRdb keeps only in-frame clones here, not all; method: immunoSEQ multiplex PCR. Seen here are some 140,000 clones, 91% observed once, and the top ten hold 11%. The sequencing used PBMCs, collected after 12 months of ibrutinib treatment. The receptors were gathered from a human donor with chronic lymphocytic leukemia.

The rearrangement uses TRBV6-4 and TRBJ2-7; TRBD2 agrees at 7 bases. J gave up 4 bases and V 2 bases, and 2 bases lay outside the gene matches. The germline V gene encodes CDR1 MRHNA and CDR2 SNTAGT. This CDR3 has 13 amino acids. CDR3 loop: CASSDREGYEQYF. The CDR3 DNA follows: TGTGCCAGCAGTGACAGGGAGGGGTACGAGCAGTACTTC.

The chain combines TRBV7-9 with TRBJ2-7, with TRBD2 as a possible D gene (5 bases). Trimming removed 0 bases from V and 0 bases from J, with 6 bases in between. Per the germline V gene, CDR1 is SEHNR and CDR2 is FQNEAQ (reference sequence). The CDR3 loop spans 14 amino acids. Here the CDR3 DNA reads TGTGCCAGCAGCTTAGCAGGGAGCTCCTACGAGCAGTACTTC. Translating it yields CASSLAGSSYEQYF.

This clone was observed a single time. The chain carries TRBV6-6 and TRBJ1-3; D not certain. V was pared by 6 bases and J by 2 bases, with 14 bases between. Germline V gene data show CDR1 as MNHNY and CDR2 as SVGAGI (reference sequence). The CDR3 is 15 residues long. DNA for the CDR3: TGTGCCAGCAGGAAAACTCAGGCAACTGGAAACACCATATATTTT. Its protein product is CASRKTQATGNTIYF.

This clone showed up just once. This chain links TRBV7-2 with TRBJ1-2; D call uncertain. V lost 2 bases and J 8 bases, leaving 12 bases between the germline ends. This CDR3 region has 13 residues. From germline, CDR1 is SGHTA and CDR2 FQGNSA. This chain's CDR3 is CASSLRRSLGYTF. For the CDR3, the DNA is TGTGCCAGCAGCTTACGTAGGAGCCTAGGCTACACCTTC.

This sequence joins TRBV7-2 and TRBJ1-4, with D possibly being TRBD1 (5 bases). The V gene's germline CDR1 is SGHTA and CDR2 FQGNSA. The ends were cut back, 4 bases at V and 6 bases at J, with 12 bases in the middle. The CDR3 is made up of 14 amino acids. CDR3 bases: TGTGCCAGCAGCTCGGGGAGGGGCGATGAAAAACTGTTTTTT. Its protein is CASSSGRGDEKLFF.

The chain links TRBV19 to TRBJ1-2, with D hard to call. The CDR3 covers 14 residues. V dropped 5 bases and J dropped 8 bases, with 18 bases sitting between them. Germline CDR1 and CDR2: LNHDA and SQIVND (reference sequence). CDR3 loop: CASSWVGRYLGYTF. The DNA of the CDR3 is TGTGCCAGTAGTTGGGTGGGGAGGTATCTAGGCTACACCTTC.

The V gene is TRBV14, the J gene TRBJ2-1, with TRBD2 matching 11 bases. V lost 2 bases and J lost 0; bases outside the gene matches: 0. This CDR3 comprises 16 residues. Germline V CDR1 and CDR2: SGHDN, FVKESK. The CDR3 here is CASSQTSGSSYNEQFF. DNA for the CDR3: TGTGCCAGCAGCCAAACTAGCGGGAGCTCCTACAATGAGCAGTTCTTC.

J is TRBJ2-7 and V is TRBV7-8; maybe TRBD1 (6 bases). The CDR3 is made up of 14 amino acids. V was clipped by 2 bases and J by 0 bases, with 8 bases between them. Germline V gives CDR1 SGHVS, CDR2 FQNEAQ. DNA for the CDR3: TGTGCCAGCAGCTTACAGGGGAGCTCCTACGAGCAGTACTTC. Encoded protein: CASSLQGSSYEQYF.

The CDR3 loop is CASSAGTSESYEQYF. The DNA of the CDR3 is TGTGCCAGCAGCGCAGGGACTAGTGAATCCTACGAGCAGTACTTC. This chain links TRBV11-2 with TRBJ2-7; 8 nucleotides agree with TRBD2. CDR1 is SGHAT, CDR2 FQNNGV, per germline. There are 15 residues in the CDR3. V was clipped by 5 bases and J by 1 base; unmatched bases: 7. Complete variable domain (other parts from reference TRBV11-2 and TRBJ2-7): EAGVAQSPRYKIIEKRQSVAFWCNPISGHATLYWYQQILGQGPKLLIQFQNNGVVDDSQLPKDRFSAERLKGVDSTLKIQPAKLEDSAVYLCASSAGTSESYEQYFGPGTRLTVT.

The chain combines TRBV2 with TRBJ2-7; TRBD1 is a possible D gene (5 bases). Germline lookup yields CDR1 SNHLY and CDR2 FYNNEI. V lost 3 bases and J lost 5, with 14 bases in between. The CDR3 consists of 14 residues. In DNA form, the CDR3 reads TGTGCCAGCAGTGAGGGCAGGGAAGTAGACGAGCAGTACTTC. It specifies CASSEGREVDEQYF. Supplemented by reference TRBV2 and TRBJ2-7, the full variable domain reads EPEVTQTPSHQVTQMGQEVILRCVPISNHLYFYWYRQILGQKVEFLVSFYNNEISEKSEIFDDQFSVERPDGSNFTLKIRSTKLEDSAMYFCASSEGREVDEQYFGPGTRLTVT.

J is TRBJ1-2 and V is TRBV4-2, with 8 bases lining up with TRBD1. Trimming at V came to 0 bases and at J to 2 bases, leaving 5 bases not matched to a gene. Germline CDR1 is LGHNA and CDR2 is YNFKEQ. CDR3 length equals 16 residues. CDR3: CASSQDWRQGNYGYTF. The DNA for the CDR3 is TGTGCCAGCAGCCAAGATTGGCGACAGGGGAACTATGGCTACACCTTC.

The chain carries TRBV7-9 and TRBJ2-5; no firm D call. Trimming removed 0 bases at V and 3 bases at J, with 8 bases between. Germline V gene sequence: CDR1 SEHNR, CDR2 FQNEAQ (reference sequence). CDR3 size: 14 residues. The CDR3 DNA reads as TGTGCCAGCAGCTTAGCGCGTATTAAAGAGACCCAGTACTTC. It translates to CASSLARIKETQYF.

This clone has only a few counts. This rearrangement joins TRBV5-6 to TRBJ2-3; D ambiguous. CDR1 is SGHDT and CDR2 is YYEEEE in the germline V gene. This CDR3 has 13 amino acids. V lost 6 bases and J 3 bases, leaving 11 bases between the germline ends. CDR3 sequence: CASTHLTTDTQYF. CDR3 DNA: TGTGCCAGCACCCACTTGACGACAGATACGCAGTATTTT.

The chain carries TRBV27 and TRBJ2-7; a weak D match, TRBD1 (6 bases). CDR3 size: 13 residues. The germline CDR1 and CDR2 sequences are MNHEY and SMNVEV (reference sequence). Trimming removed 5 bases from V and 4 bases from J, with 12 bases in between. The CDR3 spells CASSRVGAYEQYF. The DNA for the CDR3 is TGTGCCAGCAGTCGCGTGGGGGCATACGAGCAGTACTTC.

The chain uses TRBV5-1 and TRBJ1-2, with a tentative D call TRBD1 (5 bases). V was pared by 0 bases and J by 8 bases, with 14 bases between. In germline, CDR1 is SGHRS, CDR2 YFSETQ. The CDR3 consists of 14 residues. The chain's CDR3 is CASSLEGTQGGYTF. CDR3 sequence (DNA): TGCGCCAGCAGCTTGGAAGGGACGCAAGGCGGCTACACCTTC. Looking up the rest from reference TRBV5-1 and TRBJ1-2 gives the full variable domain: KAGVTQTPRYLIKTRGQQVTLSCSPISGHRSVSWYQQTPGQGLQFLFEYFSETQRNKGNFPGRFSGRQFSNSRSEMNVSTLELGDSALYLCASSLEGTQGGYTFGSGTRLTVV.

The chain couples TRBV7-9 to TRBJ1-5, with 8 bases matching TRBD1. The CDR3 is 16 amino acids. Germline V gene lookup returns CDR1 SEHNR and CDR2 FQNEAQ (reference sequence). The ends lost 1 base at V and 2 bases at J; junction bases unmatched: 4. DNA for the CDR3: TGTGCCAGCAGCTTAGGGGGACAGGTTGGCAATCAGCCCCAGCATTTT. This encodes CASSLGGQVGNQPQHF.

The rearrangement uses TRBV4-1 and TRBJ1-1; D is unresolved. Looked up from germline, CDR1 is MGHRA and CDR2 is YSYEKL. The length of the CDR3 is 11 residues. Trimming pared 6 bases from V and 5 bases from J, leaving 7 bases between. Written as DNA, the CDR3 is TGCGCCAGCAGTCACAGTACTGAAGCTTTCTTT. Encoded protein: CASSHSTEAFF.

The chain couples TRBV28 to TRBJ2-7; 9 nucleotides match TRBD2. The CDR3 extends over 15 amino acids. In germline, CDR1 is MDHEN, CDR2 SYDVKM. With 3 bases clipped from V and 7 bases from J, the junction kept 10 bases outside the gene matches. This chain's CDR3 is CASSLMAGGPGEQYF. DNA for the CDR3: TGTGCCAGCAGTTTGATGGCGGGAGGGCCGGGGGAGCAGTACTTC.

CDR3 bases: TGCGCCAGCAGTCAGGAGAGTAGCGGCCCCCGGGAGCAGTACTTC. This encodes CASSQESSGPREQYF. This chain joins TRBV23-1 and TRBJ2-7; TRBD2 might be the D (6 bases). TRBV23-1 has ORF status, its function being uncertain. CDR3 size: 15 residues. Between the trimmed V and J ends, which lost 3 bases and 7 bases, there was a span of 19 bases.

This chain connects TRBV7-3 to TRBJ2-3, with a weak D call TRBD2 (6 bases). The CDR3 consists of 17 residues. Trimming shortened V by 5 bases and J by 4 bases, and 22 bases separated the two germline ends. Germline V gene data show CDR1 as SGHTA and CDR2 as FQGTGA. The DNA for the CDR3 is TGTGCCAGCAGCCATTTGGGGTTCGGGAGCCTACCAGATACGCAGTATTTT. This encodes CASSHLGFGSLPDTQYF.

CDR3 protein: CASSLLPGLAYEQYF. DNA of the CDR3: TGTGCCAGCAGCTTACTTCCGGGGCTAGCCTACGAGCAGTACTTC. The chain has TRBV7-9 and TRBJ2-7; tentatively, D is TRBD1 or TRBD2 (5 bases each). V lost 2 bases, J lost 2 bases, and 13 bases lay in between. CDR3 size: 15 residues. The germline V gene encodes CDR1 SEHNR and CDR2 FQNEAQ (reference sequence). Together with reference TRBV7-9 and TRBJ2-7, the CDR3 gives the full variable domain: DTGVSQNPRHKITKRGQNVTFRCDPISEHNRLYWYRQTLGQGPEFLTYFQNEAQLEKSRLLSDRFSAERPKGSFSTLEIQRTEQGDSAMYLCASSLLPGLAYEQYFGPGTRLTVT.